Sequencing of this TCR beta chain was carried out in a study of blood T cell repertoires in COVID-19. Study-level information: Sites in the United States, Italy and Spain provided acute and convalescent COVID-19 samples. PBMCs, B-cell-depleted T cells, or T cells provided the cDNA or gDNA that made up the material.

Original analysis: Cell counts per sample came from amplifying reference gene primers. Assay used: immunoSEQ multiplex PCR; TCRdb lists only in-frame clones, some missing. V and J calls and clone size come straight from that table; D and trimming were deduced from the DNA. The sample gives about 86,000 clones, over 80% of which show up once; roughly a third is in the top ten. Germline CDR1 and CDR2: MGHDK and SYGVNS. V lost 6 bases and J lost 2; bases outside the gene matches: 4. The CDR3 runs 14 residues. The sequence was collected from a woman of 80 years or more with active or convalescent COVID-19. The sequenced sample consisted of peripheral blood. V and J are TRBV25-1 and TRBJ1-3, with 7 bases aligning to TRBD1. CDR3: CASRGGIAGNTIYF. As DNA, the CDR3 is TGTGCCAGCAGAGGGGGCATCGCTGGAAACACCATATATTTT.